Listed here are 3 T cell receptor beta chains from one sample, sequenced in a study of radiation and T cells in renal cell carcinoma. Regarding time point: blood 2 weeks post-SBRT. Treatment specified: 15 Gy SBRT to primary tumor, nephrectomy 4 weeks later. Here immunoSEQ multiplex PCR was the method, and the copy in TCRdb shows in-frame clones only, minus some. The sample lists under 150,000 clones, roughly four fifths seen once, with 1.9% in the top ten. This sample comprised blood, obtained from a patient whose treatment included radiotherapy and nephrectomy. These receptors all stem from a woman aged 55-75 years with renal cell carcinoma.

The count of this clone is one. The chain couples TRBV11-3 to TRBJ2-7, with 7 bases that match TRBD1. The CDR3 spans 14 residues. The junction had 3 bases not matched to a gene; V was cut back by 1 base and J by 3 bases. CDR1 SGHNT and CDR2 YENEEA come from the germline V gene. The CDR3 bases are TGTGCCAGCAGCTTAGGACAGGGTGACTACGAGCAGTACTTC. As protein: CASSLGQGDYEQYF. Drawing the rest from reference TRBV11-3 and TRBJ2-7, the complete variable domain is EAGVVQSPRYKIIEKKQPVAFWCNPISGHNTLYWYLQNLGQGPELLIRYENEEAVDDSQLPKDRFSAERLKGVDSTLKIQPAELGDSAVYLCASSLGQGDYEQYFGPGTRLTVT.

CDR3 DNA sequence: TGTGCCAGCAGTCCCGGGACCGAGAACACTGAAGCTTTCTTT. It translates to CASSPGTENTEAFF. The J gene is TRBJ1-1, the V gene TRBV6-5, with D tentatively TRBD1 (5 bases). Germline V gives CDR1 MNHEY, CDR2 SVGAGI. CDR3 length equals 14 residues. Trimming pared 5 bases from V and 1 base from J, leaving 11 bases between.

V is TRBV6-4 and J is TRBJ2-2; 9 nucleotides match TRBD2. The CDR3 contains 14 residues. V was pared by 7 bases and J by 5 bases, with 5 bases of the junction left unmatched. Germline CDR1 is MRHNA and CDR2 is SNTAGT. CDR3: CASKEREVTGELFF. CDR3 bases: TGTGCCAGCAAAGAGCGGGAGGTTACCGGGGAGCTGTTTTTT.